A selection of T cell receptor beta chains follows, all from one sample in a study of OX40 agonist ivuxolimab in advanced cancers. Measured with immunoSEQ multiplex PCR; TCRdb has only the in-frame clones, and not every one. The table has fewer than 95,000 clones, 85% to 90% seen once. Sequences were derived from CD4+ or CD8+ T cells sorted from blood, sampled in a trial of the OX40 agonist ivuxolimab. These receptors all come from an adult with an advanced solid tumor such as melanoma, head and neck, liver or kidney cancer. Each CDR3 is given with its conserved first and last residue. A D gene is named only where the DNA matches it firmly. Clone size is not always given. Where it is, it says once, few, many or a class for expanded clones.

J gene,V gene,clone size,D gene,CDR3 protein,CDR3 DNA
TRBJ1-2,TRBV30,NA,NA,CAWELGGNYGYTF,TGTGCCTGGGAACTTGGGGGTAACTATGGCTACACCTTC
TRBJ2-5,TRBV11-3,NA,NA,CASSSWTAQETQYF,TGTGCCAGCAGCTCCTGGACAGCCCAAGAGACCCAGTACTTC
TRBJ2-1,TRBV6-5,NA,TRBD1,CASSGGQGTYNEQFF,TGTGCCAGCAGCGGGGGACAGGGGACCTACAATGAGCAGTTCTTC
TRBJ1-1,TRBV7-9,once,TRBD1,CASLGTGDTEAFF,TGTGCCAGCTTAGGGACAGGGGACACTGAAGCTTTCTTT
TRBJ2-7,TRBV11-2,NA,TRBD2,CASSPSPTRGAREQYF,TGTGCCAGCAGCCCCTCCCCGACGCGGGGGGCGCGTGAGCAGTACTTC
TRBJ1-1,TRBV6-5,NA,NA,CASRVIGNTEAFF,TGTGCCAGCAGGGTTATAGGGAACACTGAAGCTTTCTTT
TRBJ1-1,TRBV7-8,NA,NA,CASSLMGQNTEAFF,TGTGCCAGCAGCTTAATGGGACAGAACACTGAAGCTTTCTTT
TRBJ2-1,TRBV9,NA,NA,CASSVAASYNEQFF,TGTGCCAGCAGCGTAGCGGCCTCCTACAATGAGCAGTTCTTC
TRBJ2-7,TRBV6-1,NA,NA,CASSEELYEQYF,TGTGCCAGCAGTGAAGAGCTGTACGAGCAGTACTTC
TRBJ1-2,TRBV5-4,NA,NA,CASNHLLAPGGYTF,TGTGCCAGCAATCACCTTTTGGCGCCCGGCGGCTACACCTTC
TRBJ2-7,TRBV27,NA,NA,CASSSARDEQYF,TGTGCCAGCAGTTCAGCCAGGGACGAGCAGTACTTC
TRBJ2-2,TRBV5-1,NA,TRBD1,CASSYASSGQGPTGELFF,TGCGCCAGCAGCTACGCATCTTCGGGACAGGGACCCACCGGGGAGCTGTTTTTT
TRBJ2-5,TRBV7-9,NA,NA,CASSHRQALPPETQYF,TGTGCCAGCAGCCACCGACAGGCCCTCCCTCCAGAGACCCAGTACTTC
TRBJ1-3,TRBV25-1,NA,NA,CASSEYRATGNTIYF,TGTGCCAGCAGTGAATATCGGGCCACTGGAAACACCATATATTTT
TRBJ2-5,TRBV28,NA,NA,CASRTIPRVVAPETQYF,TGTGCCAGCAGGACAATCCCTCGGGTAGTGGCCCCGGAGACCCAGTACTTC
TRBJ2-5,TRBV11-3,NA,NA,CASSFFHGLSYQETQYF,TGTGCCAGCAGCTTTTTCCACGGACTCTCGTACCAAGAGACCCAGTACTTC
TRBJ2-6,TRBV5-1,NA,TRBD1,CASSSGQGVRTANVLTF,TGCGCCAGCAGCAGCGGACAGGGAGTCAGGACGGCCAACGTCCTGACTTTC
TRBJ2-5,TRBV7-9,few,TRBD1,CASSYTSGTGLVTQYF,TGTGCCAGCAGCTATACGAGCGGGACAGGGTTGGTGACCCAGTACTTC
TRBJ1-1,TRBV30,once,TRBD1,CAWTGGTNTEAFF,TGTGCCTGGACAGGGGGCACGAACACTGAAGCTTTCTTT
TRBJ1-3,TRBV5-1,NA,NA,CASRTTNSGNTIYF,TGCGCCAGTCGGACAACTAACTCTGGAAACACCATATATTTT
TRBJ1-1,TRBV5-6,NA,TRBD1,CASSSLSGGSEAFF,TGTGCCAGCAGCTCCTTGTCAGGGGGCTCTGAAGCTTTCTTT
TRBJ1-3,TRBV4-1,NA,TRBD1,CASSLRSYRGGSGNTIYF,TGCGCCAGCAGCCTCCGAAGTTACAGGGGGGGATCTGGAAACACCATATATTTT
TRBJ2-7,TRBV27,NA,NA,CASSQGGYASYEQYF,TGTGCCAGCAGCCAAGGTGGATACGCCTCCTACGAGCAGTACTTC
TRBJ2-6,TRBV4-1,once,NA,CASSQDKLLEDVLTF,TGCGCCAGCAGCCAAGATAAGCTGCTTGAAGACGTCCTGACTTTC
TRBJ1-1,TRBV30,NA,NA,CAWSVPQGDEAFF,TGTGCCTGGAGTGTACCACAGGGTGATGAAGCTTTCTTT
TRBJ1-2,TRBV27,NA,NA,CASSLQKDRNYGYTF,TGTGCCAGCAGTTTACAAAAGGACCGAAACTATGGCTACACCTTC
TRBJ1-6,TRBV30,NA,NA,CAWRGGVSPLHF,TGTGCCTGGAGGGGAGGGGTCTCACCCCTCCACTTT
TRBJ2-1,TRBV5-1,NA,NA,CASSLGQISNEQFF,TGCGCCAGCAGCTTGGGTCAGATCAGCAATGAGCAGTTCTTC
TRBJ2-2,TRBV5-6,NA,NA,CASSLPTGELFF,TGTGCCAGCAGCTTGCCGACCGGGGAGCTGTTTTTT
TRBJ1-4,TRBV18,NA,TRBD1,CASSRQGGLEKLFF,TGTGCCAGCTCACGACAGGGTGGCTTAGAAAAACTGTTTTTT
TRBJ2-1,TRBV7-3,NA,TRBD2,CASSSGTSRNNEQFF,TGTGCCAGCAGTTCCGGGACTAGCCGAAACAATGAGCAGTTCTTC
TRBJ1-6,TRBV9,once,NA,CASSVGDVGNSPLHF,TGTGCCAGCAGCGTAGGGGATGTGGGCAATTCACCCCTCCACTTT
TRBJ2-7,TRBV18,NA,NA,CASSPGQGLYEQYF,TGTGCCAGCTCACCAGGGCAGGGGCTCTACGAGCAGTACTTC
TRBJ2-7,TRBV29-1,NA,NA,CSVEDRPYEQYF,TGCAGCGTTGAAGATCGTCCCTACGAGCAGTACTTC
TRBJ2-7,TRBV28,few,NA,CASSLPHRHEQYF,TGTGCCAGCAGTCTTCCGCATCGCCACGAGCAGTACTTC
TRBJ1-1,TRBV7-9,NA,NA,CASSLVMDRGEGTEAFF,TGTGCCAGCAGCTTAGTAATGGATAGGGGCGAGGGCACTGAAGCTTTCTTT
TRBJ1-1,TRBV6-5,once,TRBD1,CASSYGTGGQTEAFF,TGTGCCAGCAGTTACGGGACAGGGGGACAAACTGAAGCTTTCTTT
TRBJ1-2,TRBV6-5,NA,NA,CASSYSRVDGYTF,TGTGCCAGCAGTTACTCAAGGGTGGATGGCTACACCTTC
TRBJ2-5,TRBV5-4,NA,TRBD1,CASRPTGEETQYF,TGTGCCAGCAGACCAACAGGGGAAGAGACCCAGTACTTC
TRBJ2-7,TRBV9,NA,TRBD2,CASSLGTSGTYEQYF,TGTGCCAGCAGCCTTGGGACTAGCGGGACGTACGAGCAGTACTTC
TRBJ2-2,TRBV5-1,NA,TRBD2,CASSLRQAGGPGTGELFF,TGCGCCAGCAGCTTGCGGCAAGCGGGAGGGCCAGGCACCGGGGAGCTGTTTTTT
TRBJ2-7,TRBV28,NA,NA,CASSLDSSYEQYF,TGTGCCAGCAGTTTGGACAGCTCCTACGAGCAGTACTTC
TRBJ2-2,TRBV21-1,NA,NA,CASSTRTEGNTGELFF,TGTGCCAGCAGCACTCGGACTGAAGGGAACACCGGGGAGCTGTTTTTT
TRBJ2-6,TRBV19,once,NA,CASSNQGLSGANVLTF,TGTGCCAGTAGTAATCAGGGCCTCTCTGGGGCCAACGTCCTGACTTTC
TRBJ2-7,TRBV29-1,NA,NA,CSVEGGETYEQYF,TGCAGCGTTGAAGGTGGGGAAACCTACGAGCAGTACTTC
TRBJ2-7,TRBV30,NA,NA,CAWSVRGDEQYF,TGTGCCTGGAGTGTACGGGGTGACGAGCAGTACTTC
TRBJ2-2,TRBV10-1,NA,NA,CASANRVDGELFF,TGCGCCAGCGCCAACAGGGTAGACGGGGAGCTGTTTTTT
TRBJ2-7,TRBV7-2,NA,NA,CASAPGAGGYEQYF,TGTGCCAGCGCCCCGGGAGCAGGGGGCTACGAGCAGTACTTC
TRBJ2-1,TRBV9,NA,TRBD2,CASSVQAGGPVYEQFF,TGTGCCAGCAGCGTTCAAGCGGGAGGGCCTGTCTATGAGCAGTTCTTC
TRBJ1-4,TRBV30,NA,NA,CAWNSGTFNEKLFF,TGTGCCTGGAATTCGGGGACCTTCAATGAAAAACTGTTTTTT
TRBJ2-7,TRBV7-9,few,TRBD1,CASSLDGQEAYEQYF,TGTGCCAGCAGCTTAGACGGACAGGAAGCCTACGAGCAGTACTTC
TRBJ1-5,TRBV6-1,NA,NA,CASSVLRGTNQPQHF,TGTGCCAGCAGTGTCCTCAGGGGTACAAATCAGCCCCAGCATTTT